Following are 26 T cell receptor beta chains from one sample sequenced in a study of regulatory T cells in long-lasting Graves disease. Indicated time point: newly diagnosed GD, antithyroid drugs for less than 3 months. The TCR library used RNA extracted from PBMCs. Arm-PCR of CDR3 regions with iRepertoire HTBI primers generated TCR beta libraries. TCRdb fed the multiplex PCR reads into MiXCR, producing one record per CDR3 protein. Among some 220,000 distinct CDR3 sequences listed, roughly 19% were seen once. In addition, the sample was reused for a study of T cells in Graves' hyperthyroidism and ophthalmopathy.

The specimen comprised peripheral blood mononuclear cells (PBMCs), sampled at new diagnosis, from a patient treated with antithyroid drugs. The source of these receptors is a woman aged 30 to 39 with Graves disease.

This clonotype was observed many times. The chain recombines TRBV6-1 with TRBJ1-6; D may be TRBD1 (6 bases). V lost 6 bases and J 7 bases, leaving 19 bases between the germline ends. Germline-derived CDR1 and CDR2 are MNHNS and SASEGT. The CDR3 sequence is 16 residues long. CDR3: CASRATGNTVNSPLHF. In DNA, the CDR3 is TGTGCCAGCAGAGCCACAGGGAACACAGTAAATTCACCCCTCCACTTT.

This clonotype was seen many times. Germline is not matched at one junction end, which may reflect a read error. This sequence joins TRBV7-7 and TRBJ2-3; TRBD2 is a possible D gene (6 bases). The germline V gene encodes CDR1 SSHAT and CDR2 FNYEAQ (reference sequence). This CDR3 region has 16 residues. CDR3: CASSRRSGLGEDTQYF. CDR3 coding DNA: TGTGCTAGCAGCCGACGCTCGGGACTGGGCGAGGATACGCAGTATTTT.

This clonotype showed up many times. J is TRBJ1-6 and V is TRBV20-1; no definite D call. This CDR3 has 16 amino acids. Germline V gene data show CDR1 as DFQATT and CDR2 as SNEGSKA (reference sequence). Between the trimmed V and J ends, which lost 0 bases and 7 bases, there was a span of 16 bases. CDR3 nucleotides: TGCAGTGCTAGAGATCGTCTGGCGGGCCGGAATTCACCCCTCCACTTT. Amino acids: CSARDRLAGRNSPLHF.

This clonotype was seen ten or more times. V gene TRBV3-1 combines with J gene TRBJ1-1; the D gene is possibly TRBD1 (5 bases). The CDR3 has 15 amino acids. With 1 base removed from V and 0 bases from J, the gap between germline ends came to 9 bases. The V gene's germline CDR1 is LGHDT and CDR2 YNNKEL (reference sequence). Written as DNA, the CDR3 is TGTGCCAGCAGCCAAGGGACACCTATGAACACTGAAGCTTTCTTT. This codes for CASSQGTPMNTEAFF.

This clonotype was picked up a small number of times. The CDR3 region is CATSSLGWSPGGTDTQYF. The CDR3 region has the DNA TGTGCCACCTCTTCTCTGGGGTGGTCTCCTGGGGGCACAGATACGCAGTATTTT. The V call is TRBV19, the J call TRBJ2-3; D remains unclear. V lost 10 bases to trimming and J lost 1 base, with 27 bases between them. CDR1 and CDR2 from the germline V gene are LNHDA and SQIVND (reference sequence). CDR3 length equals 18 residues.

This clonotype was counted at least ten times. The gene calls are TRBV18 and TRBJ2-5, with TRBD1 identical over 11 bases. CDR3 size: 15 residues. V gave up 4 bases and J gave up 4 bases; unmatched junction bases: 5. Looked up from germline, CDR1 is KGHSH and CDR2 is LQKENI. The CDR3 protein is CASSRDRGTGETQYF. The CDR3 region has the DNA TGTGCCAGCTCACGGGACAGGGGGACGGGAGAGACCCAGTACTTC. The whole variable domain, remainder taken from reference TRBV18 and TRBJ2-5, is NAGVMQNPRHLVRRRGQEARLRCSPMKGHSHVYWYRQLPEEGLKFMVYLQKENIIDESGMPKERFSAEFPKEGPSILRIQQVVRGDSAAYFCASSRDRGTGETQYFGPGTRLLVL.

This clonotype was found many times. CDR3 nucleotides: TGTGCCACCAGTGATTTAGGCCGGACAGGACTAGACAATGAGCAGTTCTTC. This codes for CATSDLGRTGLDNEQFF. This chain links TRBV24-1 with TRBJ2-1; tentatively, D is TRBD1 or TRBD2 (7 bases each). The germline gives CDR1 KGHDR, CDR2 SFDVKD. The CDR3 extends over 17 amino acids. V shed 1 base and J shed 5 bases, with 17 bases lying between them.

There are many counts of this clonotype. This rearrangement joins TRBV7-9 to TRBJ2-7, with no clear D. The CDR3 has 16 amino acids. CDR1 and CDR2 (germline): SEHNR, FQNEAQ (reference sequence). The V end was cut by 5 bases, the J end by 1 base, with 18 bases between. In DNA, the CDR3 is TGTGCCAGCAGCCCAGCCGCTCGTGGCGGATCCTACGAGCAGTACTTC. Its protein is CASSPAARGGSYEQYF.

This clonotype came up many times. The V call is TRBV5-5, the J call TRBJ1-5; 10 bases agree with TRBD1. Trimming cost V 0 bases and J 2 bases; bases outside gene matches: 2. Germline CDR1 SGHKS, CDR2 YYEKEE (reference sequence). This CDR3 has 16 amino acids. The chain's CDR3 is CASSLGGTGGNQPQHF. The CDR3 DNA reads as TGTGCCAGCAGCTTGGGTGGGACAGGGGGCAATCAGCCCCAGCATTTT.

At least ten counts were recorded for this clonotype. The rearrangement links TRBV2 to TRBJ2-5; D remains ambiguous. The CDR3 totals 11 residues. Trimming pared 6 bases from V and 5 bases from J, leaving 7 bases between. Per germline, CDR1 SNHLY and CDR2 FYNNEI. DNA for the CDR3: TGTGCCAGCAGACTCAGTGAGACCCAGTACTTC. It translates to CASRLSETQYF.

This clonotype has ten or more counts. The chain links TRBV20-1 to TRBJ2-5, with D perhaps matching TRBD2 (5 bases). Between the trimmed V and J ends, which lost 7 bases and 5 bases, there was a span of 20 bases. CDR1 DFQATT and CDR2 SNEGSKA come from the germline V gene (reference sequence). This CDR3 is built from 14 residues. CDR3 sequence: CSGLHMTNMETQYF. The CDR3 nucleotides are TGCAGTGGGCTCCACATGACTAATATGGAGACCCAGTACTTC.

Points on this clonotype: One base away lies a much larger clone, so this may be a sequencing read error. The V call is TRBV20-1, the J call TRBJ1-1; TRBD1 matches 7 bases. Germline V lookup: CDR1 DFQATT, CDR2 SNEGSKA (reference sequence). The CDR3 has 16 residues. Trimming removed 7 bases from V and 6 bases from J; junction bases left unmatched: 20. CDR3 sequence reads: CSVLGGAGVASAEAFF. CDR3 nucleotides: TGCAGTGTTTTAGGGGGCGCGGGGGTAGCTAGCGCTGAAGCTTTCTTT.

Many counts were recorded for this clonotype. CDR3 in amino acids: CASSQAGLAGSNTDTQYF. The CDR3 DNA follows: TGTGCCAGCAGCCAAGCGGGGCTAGCGGGATCGAACACAGATACGCAGTATTTT. The chain combines TRBV3-1 with TRBJ2-3; 9 nucleotides line up with TRBD2. In germline, CDR1 is LGHDT, CDR2 YNNKEL (reference sequence). The CDR3 has 18 amino acids. After removal of 1 base from V and 2 bases from J, the junction contained 10 bases not matched to a gene.

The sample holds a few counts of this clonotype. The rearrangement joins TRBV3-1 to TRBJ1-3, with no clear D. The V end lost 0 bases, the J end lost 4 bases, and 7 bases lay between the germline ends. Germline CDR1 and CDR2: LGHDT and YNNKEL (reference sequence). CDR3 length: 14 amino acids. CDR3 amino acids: CASSQDRRGNTIYF. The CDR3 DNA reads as TGTGCCAGCAGCCAAGACCGGCGGGGAAACACCATATATTTT.

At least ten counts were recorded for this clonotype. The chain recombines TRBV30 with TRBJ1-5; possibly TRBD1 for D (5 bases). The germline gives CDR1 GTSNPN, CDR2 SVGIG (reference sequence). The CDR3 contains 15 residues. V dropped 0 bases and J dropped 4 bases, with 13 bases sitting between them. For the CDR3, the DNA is TGTGCCTGGAGTGTAGGGACGTTTATTAATCAGCCCCAGCATTTT. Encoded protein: CAWSVGTFINQPQHF.

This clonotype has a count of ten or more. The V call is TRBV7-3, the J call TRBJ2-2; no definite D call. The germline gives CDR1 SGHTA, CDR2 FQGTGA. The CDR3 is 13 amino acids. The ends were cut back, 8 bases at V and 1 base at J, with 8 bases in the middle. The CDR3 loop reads CASRTVNTGELFF. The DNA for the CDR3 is TGTGCCAGCCGGACCGTGAACACCGGGGAGCTGTTTTTT.

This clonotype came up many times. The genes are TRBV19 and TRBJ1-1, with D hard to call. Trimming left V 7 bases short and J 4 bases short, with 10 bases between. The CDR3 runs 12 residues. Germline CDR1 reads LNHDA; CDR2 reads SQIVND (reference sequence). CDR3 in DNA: TGTGCCAGTAACTCGGACCCCACTGAAGCTTTCTTT. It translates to CASNSDPTEAFF. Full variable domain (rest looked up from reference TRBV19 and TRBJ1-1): DGGITQSPKYLFRKEGQNVTLSCEQNLNHDAMYWYRQDPGQGLRLIYYSQIVNDFQKGDIAEGYSVSREKKESFPLTVTSAQKNPTAFYLCASNSDPTEAFFGQGTRLTVV.

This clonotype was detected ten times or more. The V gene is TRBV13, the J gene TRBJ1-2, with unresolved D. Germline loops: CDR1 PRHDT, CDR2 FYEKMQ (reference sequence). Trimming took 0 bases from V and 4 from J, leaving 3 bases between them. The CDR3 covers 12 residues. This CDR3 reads CASSLGVYGYTF. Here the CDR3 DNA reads TGTGCCAGCAGCTTAGGCGTCTATGGCTACACCTTC. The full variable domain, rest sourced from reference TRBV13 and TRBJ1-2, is AAGVIQSPRHLIKEKRETATLKCYPIPRHDTVYWYQQGPGQDPQFLISFYEKMQSDKGSIPDRFSAQQFSDYHSELNMSSLELGDSALYFCASSLGVYGYTFGSGTRLTVV.

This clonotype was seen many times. CDR3 residues: CASSPRTPTGRNTEAFF. CDR3 nucleotide sequence: TGCGCCAGCAGCCCTCGGACCCCCACCGGGAGGAACACTGAAGCTTTCTTT. This sequence joins TRBV5-1 and TRBJ1-1; D unresolved. V was cut by 4 bases and J by 1 base, with 20 bases left in between. Germline V gene sequence: CDR1 SGHRS, CDR2 YFSETQ. CDR3 length: 17 amino acids. Full variable domain (rest looked up from reference TRBV5-1 and TRBJ1-1): KAGVTQTPRYLIKTRGQQVTLSCSPISGHRSVSWYQQTPGQGLQFLFEYFSETQRNKGNFPGRFSGRQFSNSRSEMNVSTLELGDSALYLCASSPRTPTGRNTEAFFGQGTRLTVV.

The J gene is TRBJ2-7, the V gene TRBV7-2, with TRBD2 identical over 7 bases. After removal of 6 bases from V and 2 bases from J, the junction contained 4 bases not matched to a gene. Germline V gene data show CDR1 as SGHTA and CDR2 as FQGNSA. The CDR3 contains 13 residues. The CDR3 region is CASRGGGAYEQYF. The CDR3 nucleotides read TGTGCCAGCAGGGGGGGGGGGGCCTACGAGCAGTACTTC.

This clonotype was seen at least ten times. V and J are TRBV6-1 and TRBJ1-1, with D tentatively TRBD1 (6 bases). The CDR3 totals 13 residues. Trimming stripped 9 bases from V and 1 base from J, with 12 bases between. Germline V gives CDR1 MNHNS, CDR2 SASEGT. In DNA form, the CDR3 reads TGTGCCAGTCTGGACAGAAGGAACACTGAAGCTTTCTTT. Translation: CASLDRRNTEAFF.

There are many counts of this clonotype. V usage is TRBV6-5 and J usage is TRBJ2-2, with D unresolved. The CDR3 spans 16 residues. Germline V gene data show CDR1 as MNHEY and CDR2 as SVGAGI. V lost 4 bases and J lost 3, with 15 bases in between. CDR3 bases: TGTGCCAGCAGTTCCGTACGCATGGTCGACACCGGGGAGCTGTTTTTT. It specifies CASSSVRMVDTGELFF.

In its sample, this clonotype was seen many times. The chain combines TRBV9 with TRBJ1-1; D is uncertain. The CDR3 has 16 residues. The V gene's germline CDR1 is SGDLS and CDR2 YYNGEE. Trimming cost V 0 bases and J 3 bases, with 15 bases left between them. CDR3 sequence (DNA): TGTGCCAGCAGCGTAGGTTACGGCTCGAGCGACACTGAAGCTTTCTTT. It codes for CASSVGYGSSDTEAFF.

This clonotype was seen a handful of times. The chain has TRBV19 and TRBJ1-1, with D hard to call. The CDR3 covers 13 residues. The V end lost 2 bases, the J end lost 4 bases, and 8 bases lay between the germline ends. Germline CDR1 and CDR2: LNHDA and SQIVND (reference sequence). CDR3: CASSISPLTEAFF. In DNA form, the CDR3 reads TGTGCCAGTAGTATATCGCCCCTCACTGAAGCTTTCTTT.

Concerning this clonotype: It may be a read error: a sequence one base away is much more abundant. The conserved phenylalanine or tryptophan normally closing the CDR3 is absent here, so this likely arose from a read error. CDR3 sequence (DNA): TGTGCCAGCAGCTTAGGGACAGGGTGGTACGAGCAGTACTCC. It is translated as CASSLGTGWYEQYS. The chain links TRBV5-6 to TRBJ2-7, with 9 bases that match TRBD1. CDR1 is SGHDT, CDR2 YYEEEE, per germline. With V trimmed by 2 bases and J by 4 bases, 4 bases remained unmatched. This CDR3 is 14 amino acids long.

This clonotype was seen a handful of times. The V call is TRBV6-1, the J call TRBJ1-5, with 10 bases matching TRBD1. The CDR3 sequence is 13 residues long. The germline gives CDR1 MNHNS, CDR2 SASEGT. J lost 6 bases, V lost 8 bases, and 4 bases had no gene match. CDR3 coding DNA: TGTGCCAGCGGGACAGGGGAGGGTCAGCCCCAGCATTTT. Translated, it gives CASGTGEGQPQHF.